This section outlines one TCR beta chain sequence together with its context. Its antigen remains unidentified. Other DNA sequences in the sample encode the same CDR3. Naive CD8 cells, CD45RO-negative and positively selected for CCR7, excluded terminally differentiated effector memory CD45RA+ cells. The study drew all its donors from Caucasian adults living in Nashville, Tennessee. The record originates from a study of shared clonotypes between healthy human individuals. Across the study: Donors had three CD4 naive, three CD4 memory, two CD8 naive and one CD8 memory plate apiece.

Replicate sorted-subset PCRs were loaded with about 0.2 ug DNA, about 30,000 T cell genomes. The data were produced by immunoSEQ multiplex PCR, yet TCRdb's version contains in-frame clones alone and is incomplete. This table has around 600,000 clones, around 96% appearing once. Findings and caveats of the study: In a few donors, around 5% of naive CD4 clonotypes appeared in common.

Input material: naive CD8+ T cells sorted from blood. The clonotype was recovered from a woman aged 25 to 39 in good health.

In DNA form, the CDR3 reads TGTGCCAGCAGTTTACCGGGTGGGCAGCCCCAGCATTTT. Encoded protein: CASSLPGGQPQHF. The chain is built from TRBV28 and TRBJ1-5; D call uncertain. This CDR3 comprises 13 residues. Between the trimmed V and J ends, which lost 2 bases and 7 bases, there was a span of 9 bases. Germline CDR1 and CDR2: MDHEN and SYDVKM. Using reference TRBV28 and TRBJ1-5 for the parts outside the CDR3, the full variable domain is DVKVTQSSRYLVKRTGEKVFLECVQDMDHENMFWYRQDPGLGLRLIYFSYDVKMKEKGDIPEGYSVSREKKERFSLILESASTNQTSMYLCASSLPGGQPQHFGDGTRLSIL.